Sequencing of this T cell receptor (beta chain) was carried out in a study of cytomegalovirus exposure and HLA in healthy donors. On this clone: Antigen specificity is unknown.

PCR amplification relied on 60 Vbeta primers (plus 13 Jbeta primers). Using immunoSEQ multiplex PCR, the repertoire was profiled, and TCRdb retains in-frame clones only, with some absent. The sample shows 60,000 to 75,000 clones, approximately 90% of them seen only once. Germline V CDR1 and CDR2: GTSNPN, SVGIG (reference sequence). CDR3 length: 17 residues. Losses at the gene ends were 0 bases for V and 4 bases for J; bases not matched to a gene: 11. Overall study findings and caveats: Analysis performed later showed TCR beta chains linked to HLA being more clonally expanded than equally common others. Data from an earlier analysis indicated that most TCR beta V segments were productive either about 90% or about 30% of the time. Later on, analysis showed that most CMV-associated TCR beta chains appeared to be HLA-restricted.

The source is a young woman in good health and CMV-seropositive. Sequencing was done on a sample of PBMCs. The chain carries TRBV30 and TRBJ2-7, with 11 bases that match TRBD2. The CDR3 nucleotides are TGTGCCTGGAGTGTACGGGTAGCGGGAGGGGGGCCTTACGAGCAGTACTTC. It translates to CAWSVRVAGGGPYEQYF.